These 27 T cell receptor beta chains were all obtained from the same sample, sequenced in a study of preoperative IRX-2 immunotherapy in early breast cancer. Sequencing was performed with immunoSEQ multiplex PCR; in TCRdb, only in-frame clones are kept and a portion is missing. The repertoire has about 45,000 clones, about 80% of them found once; the top ten carry roughly 1.2%. Stated treatment: preoperative locoregional IRX-2 cytokine immunotherapy. The sample was tumor tissue, taken after IRX-2 immunotherapy. These receptors came from a human donor with breast cancer.

This clone was counted once. This chain links TRBV18 with TRBJ1-6; 7 nucleotides align to TRBD1. The CDR3 totals 16 residues. In germline, CDR1 is KGHSH, CDR2 LQKENI. The V segment lost 0 bases and the J segment 6 bases; nucleotides outside the gene matches: 5. The CDR3 loop is CASSPPPGQPNSPLHF. The CDR3 coding sequence is TGTGCCAGCTCACCACCTCCGGGACAGCCTAATTCACCCCTCCACTTT.

To note about this clone: Owing to an unread or ambiguous base, the encoded residue is reported as X. J is TRBJ2-5 and V is TRBV18; no reliable D call. Trimming removed 1 base at V and 4 bases at J, with 4 bases between. CDR1 is KGHSH and CDR2 is LQKENI in the germline V gene. The length of the CDR3 is 12 residues. The CDR3 loop reads CASSPRXETQYF. DNA of the CDR3: TGTGCCAGCTCACCACGGCRAGAGACCCAGTACTTC.

This chain connects TRBV29-1 to TRBJ2-7; 14 bases map to TRBD2. In germline, CDR1 is SQVTM, CDR2 ANQGSEA. The V gene end was trimmed by 5 bases and the J gene end by 4 bases; junction bases not matched to a gene: 7. The CDR3 runs 15 residues. The CDR3 spells CSVRPGTSGSYEQYF. The CDR3 region has the DNA TGCAGCGTTAGACCCGGGACTAGCGGGAGTTACGAGCAGTACTTC.

The chain links TRBV6-8 to TRBJ2-7, with D possibly being TRBD1 or TRBD2 (7 bases each). Germline V lookup: CDR1 MNHGY, CDR2 SAAAGT. V shed 8 bases and J shed 4 bases, with 18 bases lying between them. The CDR3 spans 14 residues. The CDR3 spells CASRGDRSNYEQYF. The CDR3 nucleotides are TGTGCCAGCCGGGGGGACAGATCAAATTACGAGCAGTACTTC.

The chain links TRBV19 to TRBJ2-3; 8 bases align to TRBD1. After removal of 4 bases from V and 1 base from J, the junction contained 7 bases not matched to a gene. Germline V gives CDR1 LNHDA, CDR2 SQIVND (reference sequence). CDR3 size: 16 residues. CDR3 residues: CASSTSAGGGTDTQYF. CDR3 coding DNA: TGTGCCAGTAGTACTTCGGCAGGGGGCGGCACAGATACGCAGTATTTT.

This chain uses TRBV19 with TRBJ2-3; D ambiguous. The CDR3 runs to 14 residues. Trimming stripped 5 bases from V and 1 base from J, with 10 bases between. Germline CDR1 is LNHDA and CDR2 is SQIVND (reference sequence). The CDR3 here is CASSASSRTDTQYF. In nucleotides, the CDR3 is TGTGCCAGTAGTGCGAGCTCCCGCACAGATACGCAGTATTTT. Using reference TRBV19 and TRBJ2-3 for the parts outside the CDR3, the full variable domain is DGGITQSPKYLFRKEGQNVTLSCEQNLNHDAMYWYRQDPGQGLRLIYYSQIVNDFQKGDIAEGYSVSREKKESFPLTVTSAQKNPTAFYLCASSASSRTDTQYFGPGTRLTVL.

The rearrangement uses TRBV5-1 and TRBJ2-7; 8 positions agree with TRBD1. Germline V lookup: CDR1 SGHRS, CDR2 YFSETQ. The J segment lost 6 bases and the V segment lost 1 base, leaving 12 bases of the junction unmatched. The CDR3 totals 16 residues. The CDR3 here is CASSLSSGTGRLEQYF. The CDR3 DNA reads as TGCGCCAGCAGCTTGTCGTCTGGGACAGGTCGGCTCGAGCAGTACTTC.

J is TRBJ2-7 and V is TRBV5-1; 10 nucleotides match TRBD2. V shed 2 bases, J shed 2 bases, and the junction held 4 bases outside the gene matches. The CDR3 loop spans 15 amino acids. Germline CDR1 and CDR2: SGHRS and YFSETQ. CDR3 nucleotide sequence: TGCGCCAGCAGCTTCGGGACTAGCGATCCCTACGAGCAGTACTTC. This translates into CASSFGTSDPYEQYF.

This chain joins TRBV18 and TRBJ2-7, with 8 bases lining up with TRBD1. With 3 bases clipped from V and 7 bases from J, the junction kept 8 bases outside the gene matches. Germline V gene data show CDR1 as KGHSH and CDR2 as LQKENI. CDR3 size: 14 residues. CDR3 bases: TGTGCCAGCTCACCGAATTTGGGGGACAGGGAGCAGTACTTC. It codes for CASSPNLGDREQYF.

V usage is TRBV7-6 and J usage is TRBJ1-6; TRBD1 aligns across 9 bases. This CDR3 contains 17 residues. After removal of 3 bases from V and 10 bases from J, the junction contained 13 bases not matched to a gene. Germline CDR1 and CDR2: SGHVS and FNYEAQ. DNA of the CDR3: TGTGCCAGCAGCTTGAGACAGGGGGAACGGCTGGGGTCACCCCTCCACTTT. Amino acids: CASSLRQGERLGSPLHF.

This chain uses TRBV28 with TRBJ1-2; 8 bases fit TRBD1. CDR3 size: 15 residues. Per the germline V gene, CDR1 is MDHEN and CDR2 is SYDVKM. V was pared by 6 bases and J by 4 bases, with 10 bases of the junction left unmatched. Here the CDR3 reads CASSSQGAGGYGYTF. The DNA for the CDR3 is TGTGCCAGCAGCTCCCAGGGGGCGGGAGGCTATGGCTACACCTTC.

Concerning this clone itself: At one end the junction does not follow the germline gene, possibly because of a read error. V gene TRBV19 combines with J gene TRBJ1-4; D gene unclear. CDR1 is LNHDA and CDR2 is SQIVND in the germline V gene (reference sequence). The CDR3 extends over 13 amino acids. Here the CDR3 reads CASSIRRNEKLFF. The CDR3 region has the DNA TGTGCCAGCAGTATACGGCGGAATGAAAAACTGTTTTTT.

The chain is built from TRBV19 and TRBJ2-2; D uncertain. V lost 5 bases to trimming and J lost 3 bases, with 13 bases between them. There are 15 residues in the CDR3. In germline, CDR1 is LNHDA, CDR2 SQIVND (reference sequence). Written as DNA, the CDR3 is TGTGCCAGTAGTTCTGCAGGCCGGGACACCGGGGAGCTGTTTTTT. Protein: CASSSAGRDTGELFF. The full variable domain, completed using reference TRBV19 and TRBJ2-2, is DGGITQSPKYLFRKEGQNVTLSCEQNLNHDAMYWYRQDPGQGLRLIYYSQIVNDFQKGDIAEGYSVSREKKESFPLTVTSAQKNPTAFYLCASSSAGRDTGELFFGEGSRLTVL.

This chain uses TRBV7-7 with TRBJ2-1; weak D call: TRBD2 (5 bases). The CDR3 totals 15 residues. Looked up from germline, CDR1 is SSHAT and CDR2 is FNYEAQ (reference sequence). The germline V and J ends were trimmed by 6 bases and 6 bases, with 18 bases remaining between them. The CDR3 loop is CASRRAGIYFNEQFF. Written as DNA, the CDR3 is TGTGCCAGCAGAAGAGCCGGGATTTACTTCAATGAGCAGTTCTTC.

This chain uses TRBV19 with TRBJ1-1; D might be TRBD1 (6 bases). Germline V gene lookup returns CDR1 LNHDA and CDR2 SQIVND (reference sequence). The CDR3 runs 14 residues. V shed 3 bases and J shed 7 bases, with 15 bases lying between them. The CDR3 sequence is CASSMGRDISEAFF. In DNA, the CDR3 is TGTGCCAGTAGTATGGGCCGGGACATCAGTGAAGCTTTCTTT.

V usage is TRBV6-7 and J usage is TRBJ2-7, with 7 bases matching TRBD2. TRBV6-7 is sorted into the ORF group, with uncertain function. Germline trimming cut 5 bases from V and 1 base from J; bases unmatched to any gene: 2. The CDR3 sequence is 13 residues long. CDR3: CASSERDSYEQYF. The CDR3 bases are TGTGCCAGCAGTGAGCGGGATTCCTACGAGCAGTACTTC.

CDR3 DNA sequence: TGTGCCAGCAGCCGCGGAGGGTTTGGCGATGGCTACACCTTC. Protein product: CASSRGGFGDGYTF. V is TRBV11-3 and J is TRBJ1-2; D is ambiguous. CDR1 is SGHNT, CDR2 YENEEA, per germline. The CDR3 loop spans 14 amino acids. The V gene lost 5 bases and the J gene lost 6 bases, with 16 bases spanning the gap.

This chain joins TRBV9 and TRBJ2-3; D gene uncertain. The ends were cut back, 4 bases at V and 2 bases at J, with 5 bases in the middle. The CDR3 is 12 residues long. Germline lookup yields CDR1 SGDLS and CDR2 YYNGEE. CDR3 residues: CASSLSTDTQYF. The CDR3 nucleotides read TGTGCCAGCAGCTTATCCACAGATACGCAGTATTTT.

The V gene is TRBV11-3, the J gene TRBJ1-4; weak D call: TRBD1 (5 bases). Trimming removed 3 bases from V and 0 bases from J, with 11 bases in between. Germline CDR1 and CDR2: SGHNT and YENEEA. This CDR3 comprises 16 residues. The CDR3 sequence is CASSLGGPTTNEKLFF. DNA of the CDR3: TGTGCCAGCAGCTTGGGGGGTCCTACAACTAATGAAAAACTGTTTTTT. The full variable domain, its missing parts supplied by reference TRBV11-3 and TRBJ1-4, is EAGVVQSPRYKIIEKKQPVAFWCNPISGHNTLYWYLQNLGQGPELLIRYENEEAVDDSQLPKDRFSAERLKGVDSTLKIQPAELGDSAVYLCASSLGGPTTNEKLFFGSGTQLSVL.

The rearrangement joins TRBV14 to TRBJ2-7, with 8 bases lining up with TRBD2. Germline loops: CDR1 SGHDN, CDR2 FVKESK. V lost 3 bases and J lost 6; bases outside the gene matches: 10. CDR3 length equals 15 residues. The CDR3 DNA follows: TGTGCCAGCAGCCAGCTCGGGACTAGGAACGTCGAGCAGTACTTC. Its protein product is CASSQLGTRNVEQYF.

V usage is TRBV11-3 and J usage is TRBJ2-1; no reliable D call. The CDR3 is 14 amino acids. V dropped 0 bases and J dropped 5 bases, with 8 bases sitting between them. CDR1 SGHNT and CDR2 YENEEA come from the germline V gene. CDR3 protein: CASSLEPSNNEQFF. In nucleotides, the CDR3 is TGTGCCAGCAGCTTAGAACCTAGTAACAATGAGCAGTTCTTC.

The rearrangement links TRBV5-1 to TRBJ1-1, with D possibly being TRBD1 (5 bases). This CDR3 is 16 amino acids long. Germline CDR1 and CDR2: SGHRS and YFSETQ. V lost 4 bases and J 1 base, leaving 17 bases between the germline ends. CDR3 nucleotides: TGCGCCAGCAGCCCTCTTCCGGGACGGACGAACACTGAAGCTTTCTTT. The encoded protein is CASSPLPGRTNTEAFF.

The CDR3 region has the DNA TGTGCCAGCAGCTTAGATTCCAGCGGGGGGGCGGATACGCAGTATTTT. It is translated as CASSLDSSGGADTQYF. The chain combines TRBV7-1 with TRBJ2-3; TRBD2 aligns across 10 bases. TRBV7-1 carries the ORF label, with uncertain function. V was clipped by 4 bases and J by 6 bases; unmatched bases: 10. The CDR3 contains 16 residues.

V and J are TRBV11-3 and TRBJ1-1, with D possibly TRBD1 on 5 matching bases. This CDR3 has 14 amino acids. V gave up 3 bases and J gave up 7 bases, with 15 bases separating them. The germline V gene encodes CDR1 SGHNT and CDR2 YENEEA. The CDR3 region has the DNA TGTGCCAGCAGCTTGTGGCAGGGCGGCGGTGAAGCTTTCTTT. As protein: CASSLWQGGGEAFF.

The chain has TRBV6-4 and TRBJ1-5, with D hard to call. CDR3 size: 13 residues. V was pared by 5 bases and J by 4 bases, with 9 bases between. Germline V gives CDR1 MRHNA, CDR2 SNTAGT. CDR3 region: CASSLTGNQPQHF. DNA for the CDR3: TGTGCCAGCAGTCTGACGGGGAATCAGCCCCAGCATTTT.

The chain recombines TRBV6-7 with TRBJ2-7; the match to TRBD1 covers 8 bases. TRBV6-7 is reported as an ORF; its role is uncertain. V was pared by 5 bases and J by 2 bases, with 8 bases of the junction left unmatched. The CDR3 length is 15 residues. The CDR3 DNA reads as TGTGCCAGCAGTGTAGTCGGGACAGGCGCCTACGAGCAGTACTTC. Encoded protein: CASSVVGTGAYEQYF.

This chain connects TRBV12-5 to TRBJ1-1; D gene uncertain. CDR1 and CDR2 (germline): LGHNT, FRNRAP. This CDR3 is 11 amino acids long. The CDR3 sequence is CASAEVAEAFF. In DNA, the CDR3 is TGTGCCAGCGCGGAAGTGGCAGAAGCTTTCTTT.